A single sample is the source of the 17 T cell receptor beta chains below, sequenced in a study of blood T cell repertoires in COVID-19 (dated by TCRdb to the early 2020s). Libraries were built with the immunoSEQ multiplex PCR assay. TCRdb re-hosts the immuneACCESS table, in-frame sequences only. Its copies lack some clones; in the studies checked, an unresolved V gene accounts for under half of them, and the cause for the rest is not known. The sample table records about 210,000 clones; 84% of these occur just once. Approximately 8% of the sample is in the top ten clones. Source material: peripheral blood. Receptor source: a woman aged 45-65 years with active or convalescent COVID-19.

This chain uses TRBV9 with TRBJ2-3, with 8 bases aligning to TRBD2. The CDR3 is 16 amino acids. The V gene end was trimmed by 3 bases and the J gene end by 6 bases; junction bases not matched to a gene: 12. Germline CDR1 and CDR2: SGDLS and YYNGEE. The CDR3: CASSALGGRNADTQYF. CDR3 bases: TGTGCCAGCAGCGCCCTAGGCGGGAGGAATGCGGATACGCAGTATTTT.

This chain links TRBV5-1 with TRBJ1-2; D gene unclear. The germline CDR1 and CDR2 sequences are SGHRS and YFSETQ. The CDR3 covers 12 residues. The V gene lost 0 bases and the J gene lost 8 bases, with 8 bases spanning the gap. DNA for the CDR3: TGCGCCAGCAGCTTGGCTGGCGGCGGCTACACCTTC. This codes for CASSLAGGGYTF.

The chain links TRBV19 to TRBJ2-3; TRBD2 might be the D (5 bases). Trimming removed 3 bases from V and 2 bases from J, with 9 bases in between. This CDR3 spans 14 amino acids. From germline, CDR1 is LNHDA and CDR2 SQIVND (reference sequence). Here the CDR3 reads CASSIRTSTDTQYF. The CDR3 bases are TGTGCCAGTAGTATTCGGACTTCCACAGATACGCAGTATTTT.

The V and J genes are TRBV7-9 and TRBJ2-6; D possibly corresponds to TRBD2 (5 bases). The CDR3 length is 17 residues. V was clipped by 0 bases and J by 2 bases, with 11 bases between them. Germline CDR1 is SEHNR and CDR2 is FQNEAQ (reference sequence). The CDR3 DNA is TGTGCCAGCAGCTTAGCAGGTAGAGGGCCTGGGGCCAACGTCCTGACTTTC. Translation: CASSLAGRGPGANVLTF.

This chain joins TRBV5-1 and TRBJ1-1; the D is unclear. Trimming took 4 bases from V and 2 from J, leaving 12 bases between them. CDR1 SGHRS and CDR2 YFSETQ come from the germline V gene. The CDR3 contains 14 residues. CDR3 bases: TGCGCCAGCAGCCCTTATTACAGCAACACTGAAGCTTTCTTT. Translation: CASSPYYSNTEAFF.

The V and J genes are TRBV9 and TRBJ2-1; no firm D call. Germline-derived CDR1 and CDR2 are SGDLS and YYNGEE. Trimming stripped 4 bases from V and 4 bases from J, with 15 bases between. The CDR3 is 15 amino acids. CDR3 DNA sequence: TGTGCCAGCAGCTCCGGCACCCCGGGTTACAATGAGCAGTTCTTC. It is translated as CASSSGTPGYNEQFF.

On this clone: Here the CDR3 omits its conserved ending phenylalanine or tryptophan, so a read error is the likely source. The limits of the CDR3 on the DNA are not certain, so only TCRdb's listed CDR3 is given. The V gene is TRBV2, the J gene TRBJ2-7; the D call TRBD2 from the table was never checked on the DNA. With termini counted, the CDR3 has 12 amino acids. Germline V gene sequence: CDR1 SNHLY, CDR2 FYNNEI. CDR3 in amino acids: CASSVAGVSGLL.

This chain links TRBV3-1 (or the pseudogene TRBV3-2) with TRBJ2-3; D gene unclear. The germline V gene encodes CDR1 LGHDT and CDR2 YNNKEL (reference sequence). V gave up 5 bases and J gave up 6 bases, with 9 bases separating them. The CDR3 covers 12 residues. CDR3 nucleotides: TGTGCCAGCAGCTCCGTCGGGGATACGCAGTATTTT. Encoded protein: CASSSVGDTQYF.

J is TRBJ1-3 and V is TRBV6-6, with D perhaps TRBD1 (5 bases). The CDR3 is 17 amino acids. The V gene's germline CDR1 is MNHNY and CDR2 SVGAGI (reference sequence). Between the trimmed V and J ends, which lost 5 bases and 0 bases, there was a span of 17 bases. Here the CDR3 DNA reads TGTGCCAGCAGTCCCAGACCTACAGGCCTCTCTGGAAACACCATATATTTT. Its protein product is CASSPRPTGLSGNTIYF.

The table lists this clone with a count of one. V gene TRBV10-1 combines with J gene TRBJ2-1; the D is unclear. Trimming stripped 3 bases from V and 8 bases from J, with 5 bases between. The germline V gene encodes CDR1 WNHNN and CDR2 SYGVQD (reference sequence). This CDR3 has 11 amino acids. This CDR3 reads CASSDGYEQFF. In nucleotides, the CDR3 is TGCGCCAGCAGTGACGGGTATGAGCAGTTCTTC.

The gene calls are TRBV5-1 and TRBJ2-3; D unclear. The CDR3 runs to 14 residues. Between the trimmed V and J ends, which lost 0 bases and 0 bases, there was a span of 5 bases. Germline CDR1 SGHRS, CDR2 YFSETQ. This CDR3 reads CASSLGTSTDTQYF. The DNA of the CDR3 is TGCGCCAGCAGCTTGGGTACTAGCACAGATACGCAGTATTTT. Together with reference TRBV5-1 and TRBJ2-3, the CDR3 gives the full variable domain: KAGVTQTPRYLIKTRGQQVTLSCSPISGHRSVSWYQQTPGQGLQFLFEYFSETQRNKGNFPGRFSGRQFSNSRSEMNVSTLELGDSALYLCASSLGTSTDTQYFGPGTRLTVL.

The chain is built from TRBV6-5 and TRBJ1-2; 9 nucleotides line up with TRBD1. V trimming: 7 bases; J trimming: 4 bases; junction bases outside the gene matches: 10. The germline gives CDR1 MNHEY, CDR2 SVGAGI. This CDR3 has 15 residues. The CDR3 DNA follows: TGTGCCAGCATGGGCCCCGGGACAGGGACCTATGGCTACACCTTC. Its translation: CASMGPGTGTYGYTF.

This rearrangement joins TRBV6-4 to TRBJ2-6, with 9 bases fitting TRBD2. Unmatched junction bases numbered 0, after V lost 3 bases and J lost 0 bases. Looked up from germline, CDR1 is MRHNA and CDR2 is SNTAGT. The CDR3 has 16 residues. Here the CDR3 DNA reads TGTGCCAGCAGTGAACTAGCGGGCTCTGGGGCCAACGTCCTGACTTTC. Residues: CASSELAGSGANVLTF.

In its sample, this clone was seen once. This chain joins TRBV6-2 or TRBV6-3 and TRBJ1-1; TRBD1 is a possible D gene (5 bases). Looked up from germline, CDR1 is MNHEY and CDR2 is SVGEGT. The CDR3 is 13 amino acids. V lost 6 bases to trimming and J lost 0 bases, with 8 bases between them. CDR3 in DNA: TGTGCCAGCAGCCGGACACTGAACACTGAAGCTTTCTTT. Protein: CASSRTLNTEAFF.

The V call is TRBV2, the J call TRBJ2-1; perhaps TRBD1 as D (5 bases). The V end was cut by 7 bases, the J end by 2 bases, with 12 bases between. CDR1 and CDR2 from the germline V gene are SNHLY and FYNNEI. The CDR3 totals 14 residues. CDR3 DNA sequence: TGTGCCAGCAAAGGGGATGCCACCTACAATGAGCAGTTCTTC. Protein product: CASKGDATYNEQFF.

This clone has just a few counts. The CDR3 DNA reads TGTGCCACCAGCAGAGATGAACAGGGCCTAATCGGTGGCTACACCTTC. As protein: CATSRDEQGLIGGYTF. J is TRBJ1-2 and V is TRBV15, with a possible D match to TRBD1 (6 bases). Germline CDR1 is LNHNV and CDR2 is YYDKDF (reference sequence). This CDR3 has 16 residues. Deletions cut 0 bases from V and 7 bases from J, with 18 bases between. Drawing the rest from reference TRBV15 and TRBJ1-2, the complete variable domain is DAMVIQNPRYQVTQFGKPVTLSCSQTLNHNVMYWYQQKSSQAPKLLFHYYDKDFNNEADTPDNFQSRRPNTSFCFLDIRSPGLGDTAMYLCATSRDEQGLIGGYTFGSGTRLTVV.

The chain is built from TRBV11-2 and TRBJ2-7; TRBD1 aligns across 7 bases. Germline trimming cut 0 bases from V and 5 bases from J; bases unmatched to any gene: 7. The CDR3 contains 15 residues. Germline CDR1 reads SGHAT; CDR2 reads FQNNGV. CDR3 DNA: TGTGCCAGCAGCTTAGATCGACAGGGTAGTGACGAGCAGTACTTC. It codes for CASSLDRQGSDEQYF.